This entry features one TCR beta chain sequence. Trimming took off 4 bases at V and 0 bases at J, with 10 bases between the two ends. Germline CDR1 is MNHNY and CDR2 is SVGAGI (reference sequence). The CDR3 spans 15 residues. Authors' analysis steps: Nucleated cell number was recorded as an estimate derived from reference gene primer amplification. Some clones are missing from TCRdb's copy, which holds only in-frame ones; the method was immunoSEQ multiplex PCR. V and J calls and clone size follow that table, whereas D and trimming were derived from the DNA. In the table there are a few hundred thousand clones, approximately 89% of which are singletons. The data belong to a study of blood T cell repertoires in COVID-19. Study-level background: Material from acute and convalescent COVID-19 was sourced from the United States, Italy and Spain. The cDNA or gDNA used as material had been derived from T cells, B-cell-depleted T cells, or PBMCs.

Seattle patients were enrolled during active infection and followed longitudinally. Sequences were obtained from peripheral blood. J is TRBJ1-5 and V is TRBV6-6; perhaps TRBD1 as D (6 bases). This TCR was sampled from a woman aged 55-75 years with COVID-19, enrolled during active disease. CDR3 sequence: CASSFQGNSNQPQHF. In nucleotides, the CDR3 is TGTGCCAGCAGTTTTCAGGGGAATAGCAATCAGCCCCAGCATTTT.